This entry describes one TCR beta chain. The data stem from a study of T cell responses to AZD1222 COVID-19 vaccine. J gave up 8 bases and V 3 bases, and 9 bases lay outside the gene matches. Germline-derived CDR1 and CDR2 are MNHNS and SASEGT. The CDR3 covers 15 residues. The protocol was immunoSEQ multiplex PCR, while the TCRdb copy is restricted to in-frame clones and leaves out a portion. The sample shows approximately 89,000 clones, roughly 90% of them seen only once. The origin of this receptor is an adult in good health. V usage is TRBV6-1 and J usage is TRBJ1-5, with 8 bases aligning to TRBD1. The sequences come from peripheral blood, collected on day 0 of AZD1222 vaccination. The CDR3 bases are TGTGCCAGCAGTGATATTTTGGCAGGGGGCGAGCCCCAGCATTTT. Its protein is CASSDILAGGEPQHF.